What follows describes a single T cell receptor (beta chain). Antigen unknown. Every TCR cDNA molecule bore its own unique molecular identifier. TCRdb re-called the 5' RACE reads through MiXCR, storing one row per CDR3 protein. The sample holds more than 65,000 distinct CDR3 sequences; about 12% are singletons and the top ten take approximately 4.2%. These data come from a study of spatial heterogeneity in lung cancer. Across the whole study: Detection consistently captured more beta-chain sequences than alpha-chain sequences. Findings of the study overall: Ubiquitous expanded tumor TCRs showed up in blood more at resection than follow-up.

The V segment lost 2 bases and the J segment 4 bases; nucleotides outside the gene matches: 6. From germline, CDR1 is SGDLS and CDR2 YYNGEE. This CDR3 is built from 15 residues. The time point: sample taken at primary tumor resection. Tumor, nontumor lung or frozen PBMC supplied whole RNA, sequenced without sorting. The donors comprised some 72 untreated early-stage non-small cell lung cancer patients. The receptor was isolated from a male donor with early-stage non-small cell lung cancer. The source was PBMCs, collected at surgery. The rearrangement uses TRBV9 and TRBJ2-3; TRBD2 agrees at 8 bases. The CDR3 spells CASSVAAGGADTQYF. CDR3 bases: TGTGCCAGCAGCGTGGCGGCGGGGGGCGCAGATACGCAGTATTTT.